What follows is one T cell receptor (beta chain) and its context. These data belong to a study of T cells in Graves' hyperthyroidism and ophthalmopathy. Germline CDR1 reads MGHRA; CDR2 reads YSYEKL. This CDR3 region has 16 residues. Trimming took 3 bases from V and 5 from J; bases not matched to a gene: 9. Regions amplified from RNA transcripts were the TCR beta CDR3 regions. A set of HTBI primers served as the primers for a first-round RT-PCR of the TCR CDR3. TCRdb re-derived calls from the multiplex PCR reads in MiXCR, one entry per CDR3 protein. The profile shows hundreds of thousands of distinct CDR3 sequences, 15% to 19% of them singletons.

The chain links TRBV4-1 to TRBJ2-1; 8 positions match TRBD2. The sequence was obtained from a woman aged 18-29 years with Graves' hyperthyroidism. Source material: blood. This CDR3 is CASSQGGAGGNNEQFF. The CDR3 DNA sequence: TGCGCCAGCAGCCAGGGAGGGGCGGGGGGTAACAATGAGCAGTTCTTC.